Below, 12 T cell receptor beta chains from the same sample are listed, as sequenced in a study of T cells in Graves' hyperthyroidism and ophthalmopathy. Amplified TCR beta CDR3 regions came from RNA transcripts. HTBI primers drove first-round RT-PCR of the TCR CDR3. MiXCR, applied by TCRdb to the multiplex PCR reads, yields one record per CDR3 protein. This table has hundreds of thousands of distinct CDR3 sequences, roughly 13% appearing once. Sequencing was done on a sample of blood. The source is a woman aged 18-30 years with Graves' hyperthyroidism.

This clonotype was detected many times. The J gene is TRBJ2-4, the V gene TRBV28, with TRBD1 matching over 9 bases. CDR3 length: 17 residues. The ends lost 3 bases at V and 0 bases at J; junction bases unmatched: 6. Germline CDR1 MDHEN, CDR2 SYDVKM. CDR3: CASSFLTGGQAKNIQYF. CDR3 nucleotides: TGTGCCAGCAGTTTTCTAACAGGGGGCCAAGCCAAAAACATTCAGTACTTC.

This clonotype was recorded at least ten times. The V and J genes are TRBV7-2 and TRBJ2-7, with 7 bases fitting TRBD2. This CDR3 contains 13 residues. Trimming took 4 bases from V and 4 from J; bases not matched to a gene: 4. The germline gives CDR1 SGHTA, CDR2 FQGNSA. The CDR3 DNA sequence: TGTGCCAGCAGCTGGGGGGGGGGATACGAGCAGTACTTC. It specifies CASSWGGGYEQYF.

The CDR3 DNA reads as TGTGCCAGTAGTATGACCCTGAGTGATACGCAGTATTTT. Its translation: CASSMTLSDTQYF. The rearrangement joins TRBV19 to TRBJ2-3; unclear D gene. The CDR3 contains 13 residues. Looked up from germline, CDR1 is LNHDA and CDR2 is SQIVND (reference sequence). The ends were cut back, 3 bases at V and 6 bases at J, with 10 bases in the middle. Drawing the rest from reference TRBV19 and TRBJ2-3, the complete variable domain is DGGITQSPKYLFRKEGQNVTLSCEQNLNHDAMYWYRQDPGQGLRLIYYSQIVNDFQKGDIAEGYSVSREKKESFPLTVTSAQKNPTAFYLCASSMTLSDTQYFGPGTRLTVL.

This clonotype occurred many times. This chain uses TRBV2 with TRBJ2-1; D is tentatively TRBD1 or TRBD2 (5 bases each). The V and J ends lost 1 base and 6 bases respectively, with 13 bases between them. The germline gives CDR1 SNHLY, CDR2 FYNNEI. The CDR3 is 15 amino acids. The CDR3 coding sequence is TGTGCCAGCAGTGAAGGAGGGACCTCCATCAATGAGCAGTTCTTC. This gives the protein CASSEGGTSINEQFF.

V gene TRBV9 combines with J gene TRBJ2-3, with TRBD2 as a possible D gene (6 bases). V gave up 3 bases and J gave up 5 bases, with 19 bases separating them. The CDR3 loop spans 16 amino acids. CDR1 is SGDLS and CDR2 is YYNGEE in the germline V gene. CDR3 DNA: TGTGCCAGCAGCGCCTCGGGTCGGGAGTGGCGAGATACGCAGTATTTT. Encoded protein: CASSASGREWRDTQYF.

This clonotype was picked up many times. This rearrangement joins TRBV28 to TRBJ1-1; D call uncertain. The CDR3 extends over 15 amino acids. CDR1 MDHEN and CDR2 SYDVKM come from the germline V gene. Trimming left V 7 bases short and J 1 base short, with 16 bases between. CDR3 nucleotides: TGTGCCAGCACCTTATTCCCGCAAGAGAACACTGAAGCTTTCTTT. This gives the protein CASTLFPQENTEAFF.

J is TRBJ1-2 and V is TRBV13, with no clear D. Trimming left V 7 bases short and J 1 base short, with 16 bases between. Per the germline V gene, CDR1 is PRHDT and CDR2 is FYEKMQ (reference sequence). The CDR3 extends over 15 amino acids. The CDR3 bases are TGTGCCAGCACCCCACAACCTGCTAGTAACTATGGCTACACCTTC. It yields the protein CASTPQPASNYGYTF.

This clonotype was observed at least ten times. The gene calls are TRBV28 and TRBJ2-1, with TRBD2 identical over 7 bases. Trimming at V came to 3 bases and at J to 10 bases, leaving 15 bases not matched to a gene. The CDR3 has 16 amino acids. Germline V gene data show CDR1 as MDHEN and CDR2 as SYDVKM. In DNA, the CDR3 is TGTGCCAGCAGTTTGGGATTAGCGGGCCTCCGCGGGGAGCAGTTCTTC. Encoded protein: CASSLGLAGLRGEQFF. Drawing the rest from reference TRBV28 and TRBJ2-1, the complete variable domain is DVKVTQSSRYLVKRTGEKVFLECVQDMDHENMFWYRQDPGLGLRLIYFSYDVKMKEKGDIPEGYSVSREKKERFSLILESASTNQTSMYLCASSLGLAGLRGEQFFGPGTRLTVL.

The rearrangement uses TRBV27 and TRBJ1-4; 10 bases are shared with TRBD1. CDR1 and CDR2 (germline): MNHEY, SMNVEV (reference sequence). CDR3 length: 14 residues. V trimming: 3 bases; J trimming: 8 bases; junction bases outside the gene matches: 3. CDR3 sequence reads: CASSLLGQGEKLFF. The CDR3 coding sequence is TGTGCCAGCAGTTTGTTGGGACAGGGGGAAAAACTGTTTTTT.

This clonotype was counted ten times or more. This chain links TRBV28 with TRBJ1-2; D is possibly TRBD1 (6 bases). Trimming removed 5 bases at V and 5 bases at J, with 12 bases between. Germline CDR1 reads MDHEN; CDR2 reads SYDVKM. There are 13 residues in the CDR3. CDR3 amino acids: CASSQTGGYGYTF. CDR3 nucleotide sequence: TGTGCCAGCAGTCAGACAGGAGGGTATGGCTACACCTTC.

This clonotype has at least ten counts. CDR3 sequence reads: CSAFYESGRVPYNEQFF. CDR3 DNA: TGCAGTGCTTTTTACGAAAGCGGGAGAGTACCCTACAATGAGCAGTTCTTC. This rearrangement joins TRBV20-1 to TRBJ2-1; 8 bases align to TRBD2. The CDR3 spans 17 residues. The ends lost 5 bases at V and 2 bases at J; junction bases unmatched: 14. Germline loops: CDR1 DFQATT, CDR2 SNEGSKA (reference sequence).

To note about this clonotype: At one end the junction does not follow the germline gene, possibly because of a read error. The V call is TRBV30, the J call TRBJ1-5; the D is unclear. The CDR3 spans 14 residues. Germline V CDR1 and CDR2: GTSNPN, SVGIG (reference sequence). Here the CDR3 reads CTWSLGSSNQPQHF. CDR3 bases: TGTACCTGGAGTTTAGGTTCTAGCAATCAGCCCCAGCATTTT.